These 19 T cell receptor beta chains were all obtained from the same sample, sequenced in a study of shared clonotypes between healthy human individuals (dated by TCRdb to the early 2020s). Libraries were constructed by the immunoSEQ multiplex PCR assay. TCRdb limited this immuneACCESS table to in-frame rearrangements with V and J called. A share of clones is missing; checked studies link under half to unresolved V genes, and the rest is unexplained. This sample has 450,000 to 650,000 clones in its table, and just over 75% of those were observed once. The top ten hold more than 10% of the sample. Sequencing used PBMCs. Source of these receptors: a woman between 40 and 55 years old in good health. Some clones in this sample may be carry-over from other donors' samples.

The V gene is TRBV5-8, the J gene TRBJ2-4; 10 nucleotides match TRBD2. The ends lost 4 bases at V and 5 bases at J; junction bases unmatched: 6. In germline, CDR1 is SGHTS, CDR2 YDEGEE. The CDR3 is made up of 15 amino acids. The CDR3 DNA sequence: TGTGCCAGCAGCCTAGGGACTAGCGCAGAAAACATTCAGTACTTC. This translates into CASSLGTSAENIQYF.

The rearrangement joins TRBV19 to TRBJ2-3; no reliable D call. V lost 1 base and J lost 1, with 12 bases in between. The germline gives CDR1 LNHDA, CDR2 SQIVND (reference sequence). CDR3 length: 16 amino acids. In DNA, the CDR3 is TGTGCCAGTAGTATAGGGAATGGTCCCCGCACAGATACGCAGTATTTT. This sequence encodes CASSIGNGPRTDTQYF.

The rearrangement links TRBV9 to TRBJ1-1, with TRBD1 as a possible D gene (5 bases). Looked up from germline, CDR1 is SGDLS and CDR2 is YYNGEE. V dropped 4 bases and J dropped 2 bases, with 15 bases sitting between them. This CDR3 contains 15 residues. For the CDR3, the DNA is TGTGCCAGCAGCCCAGAGGGGCAGCCCAACACTGAAGCTTTCTTT. Translation gives CASSPEGQPNTEAFF. The whole variable domain, filled in from reference TRBV9 and TRBJ1-1, reads DSGVTQTPKHLITATGQRVTLRCSPRSGDLSVYWYQQSLDQGLQFLIQYYNGEERAKGNILERFSAQQFPDLHSELNLSSLELGDSALYFCASSPEGQPNTEAFFGQGTRLTVV.

The V and J genes are TRBV19 and TRBJ2-7; possible D gene TRBD2, 5 bases. Germline CDR1 and CDR2: LNHDA and SQIVND (reference sequence). The ends were cut back, 3 bases at V and 0 bases at J, with 9 bases in the middle. The CDR3 extends over 14 amino acids. CDR3 sequence (DNA): TGTGCCAGTAGTATCCGCCGGGACTCCTACGAGCAGTACTTC. This codes for CASSIRRDSYEQYF.

In regard to this clone: Other DNA sequences within the sample encode an identical CDR3. This rearrangement joins TRBV9 to TRBJ2-7; 14 nucleotides line up with TRBD2. The germline V gene encodes CDR1 SGDLS and CDR2 YYNGEE. J lost 1 base, V lost 3 bases, and 3 bases had no gene match. The CDR3 length is 16 residues. CDR3 DNA: TGTGCCAGCAGCGGACTAGCGGGAGGGCCTTCCTACGAGCAGTACTTC. This codes for CASSGLAGGPSYEQYF.

There are a few counts of this clone. With only one base between it and a far larger clone, this is likely a read error. It is likely a read error, because the conserved phenylalanine at the end of the CDR3 is missing. The genes are TRBV28 and TRBJ1-5; possibly TRBD1 for D (5 bases). This CDR3 spans 16 amino acids. V was cut by 2 bases and J by 3 bases, with 14 bases left in between. CDR1 is MDHEN and CDR2 is SYDVKM in the germline V gene. The CDR3 spells CASSLAADSYNQPQHL. CDR3 coding DNA: TGTGCCAGCAGTTTAGCCGCAGACAGCTACAATCAGCCCCAGCATCTT.

J is TRBJ2-7 and V is TRBV29-1; D gene ambiguous. V was trimmed by 2 bases and J by 2 bases, leaving 4 bases between them. CDR3 length equals 11 residues. Germline V gene data show CDR1 as SQVTM and CDR2 as ANQGSEA. The CDR3 bases are TGCAGCGTTGAACGAGCCTACGAGCAGTACTTC. Amino acid sequence: CSVERAYEQYF.

This chain joins TRBV11-3 and TRBJ2-1; 12 bases line up with TRBD1. The V gene's germline CDR1 is SGHNT and CDR2 YENEEA. V was pared by 5 bases and J by 1 base, with 9 bases of the junction left unmatched. The CDR3 covers 18 residues. CDR3 residues: CASSRRDRGLGSYNEQFF. DNA for the CDR3: TGTGCCAGCAGCCGCCGGGACAGGGGGCTGGGATCCTACAATGAGCAGTTCTTC.

The chain uses TRBV29-1 and TRBJ2-2; D is uncertain. CDR3 length equals 11 residues. Germline V gene lookup returns CDR1 SQVTM and CDR2 ANQGSEA. The V gene lost 4 bases and the J gene lost 3 bases, with 3 bases spanning the gap. For the CDR3, the DNA is TGCAGCGTTGCCCACACCGGGGAGCTGTTTTTT. Protein sequence: CSVAHTGELFF.

V and J are TRBV11-2 and TRBJ2-2, with 8 bases lining up with TRBD2. Unmatched junction bases numbered 6, after V lost 5 bases and J lost 4 bases. The CDR3 covers 15 residues. Germline V gene lookup returns CDR1 SGHAT and CDR2 FQNNGV. CDR3: CASSPTGTSTGELFF. Written as DNA, the CDR3 is TGTGCCAGCAGCCCCACCGGGACTAGCACCGGGGAGCTGTTTTTT.

With regard to this clone: With only one base between it and a far larger clone, this is likely a read error. Other nucleotide sequences from this sample produce the same CDR3. The V call is TRBV7-9, the J call TRBJ1-2, with 7 nucleotides matching TRBD1. V shed 5 bases and J 11 bases; nucleotides not matched to a gene: 8. Germline V gene data show CDR1 as SEHNR and CDR2 as FQNEAQ (reference sequence). This CDR3 has 12 amino acids. Here the CDR3 DNA reads TGTGCCAGCAGCGTCGGACAGGCTAGTTACACCTTC. Amino acids: CASSVGQASYTF.

The chain recombines TRBV5-1 with TRBJ1-1, with D unclear. The germline V and J ends were trimmed by 0 bases and 5 bases, with 8 bases remaining between them. Germline V gene sequence: CDR1 SGHRS, CDR2 YFSETQ. This CDR3 spans 13 amino acids. This chain's CDR3 is CASSLGSGTEAFF. DNA for the CDR3: TGCGCCAGCAGCTTGGGTTCGGGGACTGAAGCTTTCTTT.

The V and J genes are TRBV27 and TRBJ2-3; 8 bases align to TRBD2. The germline gives CDR1 MNHEY, CDR2 SMNVEV (reference sequence). The CDR3 has 15 residues. With 2 bases clipped from V and 6 bases from J, the junction kept 7 bases outside the gene matches. The CDR3 DNA sequence: TGTGCCAGCAGTTTACAAGGGAAGCGGGGGGATACGCAGTATTTT. This encodes CASSLQGKRGDTQYF.

V is TRBV5-4 and J is TRBJ2-3; D is perhaps TRBD1 (6 bases). Between the trimmed V and J ends, which lost 0 bases and 5 bases, there was a span of 13 bases. This CDR3 has 15 amino acids. Per germline, CDR1 SGHNT and CDR2 YYREEE (reference sequence). Here the CDR3 reads CASSLVSRGLDTQYF. As DNA, the CDR3 is TGTGCCAGCAGCTTGGTTTCTAGGGGGTTAGATACGCAGTATTTT.

The rearrangement uses TRBV28 and TRBJ2-7, with D unclear. V was pared by 5 bases and J by 4 bases, with 9 bases between. CDR1 and CDR2 (germline): MDHEN, SYDVKM. CDR3 length: 12 residues. CDR3 DNA: TGTGCCAGCAGTCCGCCCGTATACGAGCAGTACTTC. This sequence encodes CASSPPVYEQYF.

The CDR3 DNA is TGTGCCATCAGGGAGGGACAGGGGGACACCGGGGAGCTGTTTTTT. This encodes CAIREGQGDTGELFF. This chain connects TRBV10-3 to TRBJ2-2, with TRBD1 identical over 11 bases. Trimming removed 6 bases from V and 3 bases from J; junction bases left unmatched: 3. The germline V gene has CDR1 ENHRY and CDR2 SYGVKD. CDR3 length: 15 residues.

Regarding this clone: Sequence at one end of the junction differs from germline and may be a read error. Additional DNA sequences in this sample encode the identical CDR3. The chain uses TRBV7-9 and TRBJ2-1; 9 nucleotides line up with TRBD2. CDR1 SEHNR and CDR2 FQNEAQ come from the germline V gene (reference sequence). The CDR3 extends over 17 amino acids. CDR3 DNA sequence: TGTGCCAGCAGTCCCAGGAGCGGGAGGCGTTCCTACAACGAGCAGTTCTTC. As protein: CASSPRSGRRSYNEQFF. The complete variable domain, with remaining parts taken from reference TRBV7-9 and TRBJ2-1, reads DTGVSQNPRHKITKRGQNVTFRCDPISEHNRLYWYRQTLGQGPEFLTYFQNEAQLEKSRLLSDRFSAERPKGSFSTLEIQRTEQGDSAMYLCASSPRSGRRSYNEQFFGPGTRLTVL.

This sequence joins TRBV7-3 and TRBJ1-1; D may be TRBD1 (5 bases). The V end lost 7 bases, the J end lost 1 base, and 10 bases lay between the germline ends. Germline-derived CDR1 and CDR2 are SGHTA and FQGTGA. CDR3 size: 13 residues. This CDR3 reads CASMTQANTEAFF. DNA for the CDR3: TGTGCCAGCATGACACAGGCGAACACTGAAGCTTTCTTT.

The J gene is TRBJ2-5, the V gene TRBV6-1, with TRBD2 matching 8 bases. The J call could be wrong; TRBJ2-7 is a better fit for the DNA end. The germline V gene has CDR1 MNHNS and CDR2 SASEGT. This CDR3 region has 14 residues. The CDR3 sequence: CASTARPGRDEQYF. The CDR3 DNA follows: TGTGCCAGCACAGCCAGACCCGGGAGGGACGAGCAGTACTTC.